The clone carrying this T cell receptor (beta chain) was recorded a few times. This record belongs to a study of PD-1 blockade in classical Hodgkin lymphoma. Data came from immunoSEQ multiplex PCR; TCRdb stores just in-frame clones and leaves some out. The data hold approximately 65,000 clones, with around nine tenths observed a single time. Regarding time point: cycle 4 day 1 (C4D1), after 5 to 7 weeks of nivolumab. Each of the patients experienced relapse following autologous stem cell transplantation, and their brentuximab vedotin exposure differed. The V gene's germline CDR1 is SNHLY and CDR2 FYNNEI. This CDR3 is built from 15 residues. Unmatched junction bases numbered 5, after V lost 4 bases and J lost 4 bases.

The sequence came from a human donor with classical Hodgkin lymphoma. This sample comprised peripheral blood mononuclear cells (PBMCs), obtained before the fourth cycle of nivolumab. The gene calls are TRBV2 and TRBJ1-2, with 11 bases lining up with TRBD1. As DNA, the CDR3 is TGTGCCAGCAGTGGGTCCGGGACAGGGGGCTATGGCTACACCTTC. Its translation: CASSGSGTGGYGYTF.